This entry lists 8 T cell receptor beta chains sequenced from one sample in a study of CD4+ T cells in melanoma. Produced via immunoSEQ multiplex PCR; TCRdb's table is partial and in-frame only. The table includes about 4,800 clones, about 63% detected once. The sample was cells from a culture (not recorded whether cultured in vitro). The source of these receptors is a human donor with melanoma.

This clone was counted a few times. The chain links TRBV3-1 (or the pseudogene TRBV3-2) to TRBJ2-7; 7 bases are shared with TRBD1. The CDR3 is made up of 16 amino acids. Germline V gene sequence: CDR1 LGHDT, CDR2 YNNKEL (reference sequence). With V trimmed by 0 bases and J by 0 bases, 5 bases remained unmatched. CDR3 residues: CASSQDRGGFSYEQYF. CDR3 sequence (DNA): TGTGCCAGCAGCCAAGATAGAGGGGGCTTCTCCTACGAGCAGTACTTC.

This clone has just one count. The chain combines TRBV7-3 with TRBJ2-3; no firm D call. The germline V gene encodes CDR1 SGHTA and CDR2 FQGTGA. The CDR3 spans 13 residues. Trimming pared 5 bases from V and 9 bases from J, leaving 15 bases between. The CDR3 here is CASSRENPGTQYF. CDR3 in DNA: TGTGCCAGCAGCCGCGAGAACCCTGGCACGCAGTATTTT. Complete variable domain (other parts from reference TRBV7-3 and TRBJ2-3): GAGVSQTPSNKVTEKGKYVELRCDPISGHTALYWYRQSLGQGPEFLIYFQGTGAADDSGLPNDRFFAVRPEGSVSTLKIQRTERGDSAVYLCASSRENPGTQYFGPGTRLTVL.

J is TRBJ2-5 and V is TRBV12-3 or TRBV12-4; tentatively, D is TRBD1 (6 bases). Trimming shortened V by 5 bases and J by 5 bases, and 12 bases separated the two germline ends. The CDR3 consists of 13 residues. This CDR3 reads CASSPGTTETQYF. Here the CDR3 DNA reads TGTGCCAGCAGTCCCGGGACAACGGAGACCCAGTACTTC.

The chain links TRBV10-2 to TRBJ1-2; maybe TRBD1 (5 bases). Looked up from germline, CDR1 is WSHSY and CDR2 is SAAADI. This CDR3 is 13 amino acids long. Between the trimmed V and J ends, which lost 3 bases and 3 bases, there was a span of 8 bases. The CDR3 bases are TGCGCCAGCAGTGACAGGGATCACTATGGCTACACCTTC. Encoded protein: CASSDRDHYGYTF.

V gene TRBV19 combines with J gene TRBJ2-6, with D possibly TRBD1 on 6 matching bases. The germline V and J ends were trimmed by 6 bases and 1 base, with 10 bases remaining between them. The CDR3 is made up of 15 amino acids. Looked up from germline, CDR1 is LNHDA and CDR2 is SQIVND (reference sequence). CDR3 coding DNA: TGTGCCAGTAGCCCGGGGACATCTGGGGCCAACGTCCTGACTTTC. It is translated as CASSPGTSGANVLTF.

In this sample, this clone turned up a few times. V gene TRBV28 combines with J gene TRBJ2-7; TRBD2 is a possible D gene (6 bases). V gave up 4 bases and J gave up 6 bases, with 16 bases separating them. The CDR3 length is 14 residues. Germline CDR1 and CDR2: MDHEN and SYDVKM. The CDR3 sequence is CASSSYRGLTEQYF. Written as DNA, the CDR3 is TGTGCCAGCAGTTCGTACCGGGGACTTACCGAGCAGTACTTC.

The chain recombines TRBV3-1 (or the pseudogene TRBV3-2) with TRBJ1-1, with TRBD1 as a possible D gene (6 bases). There are 18 residues in the CDR3. Germline-derived CDR1 and CDR2 are LGHDT and YNNKEL (reference sequence). V lost 4 bases and J 5 bases, leaving 26 bases between the germline ends. CDR3 nucleotides: TGTGCCAGCAGCCCCAAACGCGGGGGGGCGGTTGTGTGGACTGAAGCTTTCTTT. It yields the protein CASSPKRGGAVVWTEAFF.

The chain couples TRBV12-3 or TRBV12-4 to TRBJ1-4, with unresolved D. This CDR3 is 13 amino acids long. V was trimmed by 5 bases and J by 7 bases, leaving 11 bases between them. This CDR3 reads CASSPTPSEKLFF. The DNA of the CDR3 is TGTGCCAGCAGTCCCACCCCTAGTGAAAAACTGTTTTTT.